A single sample is the source of the 17 T cell receptor beta chains below, sequenced in a study of blood T cell repertoires in COVID-19. This table comes from immunoSEQ multiplex PCR, and its TCRdb copy is limited to in-frame clones, with some not included. Of 250,000 to 350,000 clones in the sample, under 90% were seen once. The sample comprised PBMCs or T cells enriched from blood (not recorded which). Receptors originate from a woman aged 18-30 years who had recovered from COVID-19.

This chain uses TRBV9 with TRBJ1-2, with 8 bases that match TRBD1. The CDR3 totals 15 residues. Losses at the gene ends were 2 bases for V and 4 bases for J; bases not matched to a gene: 7. Germline V lookup: CDR1 SGDLS, CDR2 YYNGEE. This CDR3 is CASSVQTGAIYGYTF. Here the CDR3 DNA reads TGTGCCAGCAGCGTGCAGACAGGGGCTATCTATGGCTACACCTTC.

CDR3 in DNA: TGTGCCAGCAGGCAAACAGGGGGCCTACGTTCACCCCTCCACTTT. Protein product: CASRQTGGLRSPLHF. The gene calls are TRBV6-5 and TRBJ1-6, with TRBD1 matching 9 bases. CDR3 length equals 15 residues. V trimming: 6 bases; J trimming: 9 bases; junction bases outside the gene matches: 9. Germline assignment: CDR1 MNHEY and CDR2 SVGAGI.

This sequence joins TRBV7-9 and TRBJ1-1, with a weak D call TRBD1 (6 bases). Germline V CDR1 and CDR2: SEHNR, FQNEAQ (reference sequence). This CDR3 comprises 15 residues. Trimming pared 5 bases from V and 7 bases from J, leaving 20 bases between. The chain's CDR3 is CASSMTGTPRDEAFF. CDR3 coding DNA: TGTGCCAGCAGCATGACCGGGACACCTCGCGATGAAGCTTTCTTT.

The V call is TRBV5-3, the J call TRBJ1-5; maybe TRBD1 (5 bases). TRBV5-3 belongs to the ORF category, with a function that is uncertain. The CDR3 contains 18 residues. V was cut by 0 bases and J by 4 bases, with 20 bases left in between. In DNA, the CDR3 is TGTGCCAGAAGCTTGGCTGTGACAGCGCTTGGAGATAATCAGCCCCAGCATTTT. Its translation is CARSLAVTALGDNQPQHF.

This chain uses TRBV7-3 with TRBJ2-2; possible D gene TRBD2, 6 bases. The CDR3 extends over 16 amino acids. With 2 bases removed from V and 6 bases from J, the gap between germline ends came to 16 bases. Germline V CDR1 and CDR2: SGHTA, FQGTGA. Here the CDR3 reads CASSLASATGAGELFF. For the CDR3, the DNA is TGTGCCAGCAGCTTAGCTAGCGCCACGGGCGCCGGGGAGCTGTTTTTT.

This clone showed up many times. The chain couples TRBV4-1 to TRBJ1-1; 7 positions agree with TRBD1. The V segment lost 0 bases and the J segment 0 bases; nucleotides outside the gene matches: 1. Germline V gene data show CDR1 as MGHRA and CDR2 as YSYEKL. CDR3 length: 15 amino acids. The CDR3 DNA reads as TGCGCCAGCAGCCAAGATGGGACAGTGAACACTGAAGCTTTCTTT. Translated, it gives CASSQDGTVNTEAFF.

The rearrangement uses TRBV4-1 and TRBJ2-7; 7 bases map to TRBD1. CDR3 length: 17 amino acids. The V gene end was trimmed by 3 bases and the J gene end by 6 bases; junction bases not matched to a gene: 17. Germline V gene data show CDR1 as MGHRA and CDR2 as YSYEKL. The CDR3 sequence: CASSQGPRGRPGGEQYF. As DNA, the CDR3 is TGCGCCAGCAGCCAGGGTCCAAGGGGGCGACCAGGGGGCGAGCAGTACTTC.

This chain links TRBV27 with TRBJ1-2, with D possibly being TRBD1 (6 bases). The CDR3 runs to 12 residues. CDR1 and CDR2 from the germline V gene are MNHEY and SMNVEV (reference sequence). The V and J ends lost 7 bases and 7 bases respectively, with 13 bases between them. In DNA, the CDR3 is TGTGCCAGCAAGACAGGCGGTCGTGGCTACACCTTC. Protein: CASKTGGRGYTF.

This chain links TRBV9 with TRBJ2-7, with D tentatively TRBD2 (6 bases). Germline loops: CDR1 SGDLS, CDR2 YYNGEE. Trimming shortened V by 0 bases and J by 0 bases, and 10 bases separated the two germline ends. The CDR3 totals 15 residues. As DNA, the CDR3 is TGTGCCAGCAGCGTAGCCGGGACTTCCTCCTACGAGCAGTACTTC. As protein: CASSVAGTSSYEQYF.

This chain links TRBV19 with TRBJ1-6; a possible D gene is TRBD1 (6 bases). Trimming cost V 5 bases and J 12 bases, with 23 bases left between them. The CDR3 is 16 amino acids. From germline, CDR1 is LNHDA and CDR2 SQIVND (reference sequence). The chain's CDR3 is CASSPLQGSIIQPLHF. CDR3 bases: TGTGCCAGTAGTCCACTACAGGGATCCATAATTCAACCCCTCCACTTT. Full variable domain (rest looked up from reference TRBV19 and TRBJ1-6): DGGITQSPKYLFRKEGQNVTLSCEQNLNHDAMYWYRQDPGQGLRLIYYSQIVNDFQKGDIAEGYSVSREKKESFPLTVTSAQKNPTAFYLCASSPLQGSIIQPLHFGNGTRLTVT.

This sequence joins TRBV11-2 and TRBJ1-1; D is possibly TRBD1 (6 bases). Germline loops: CDR1 SGHAT, CDR2 FQNNGV. The CDR3 runs 15 residues. Trimming pared 2 bases from V and 0 bases from J, leaving 10 bases between. The chain's CDR3 is CASSLQTGMNTEAFF. The DNA for the CDR3 is TGTGCCAGCAGCTTACAAACAGGGATGAACACTGAAGCTTTCTTT.

This clone has a single count. The DNA for the CDR3 is TGTGCCAGCAGTCCCACAGGGTCCGACTATGGCTACACCTTC. Its translation: CASSPTGSDYGYTF. The V call is TRBV2, the J call TRBJ1-2; TRBD1 might be the D (6 bases). Per germline, CDR1 SNHLY and CDR2 FYNNEI. The ends were cut back, 5 bases at V and 3 bases at J, with 13 bases in the middle. The CDR3 sequence is 14 residues long.

Only one count was recorded for this clone. J is TRBJ1-5 and V is TRBV6-1; 8 bases line up with TRBD1. Germline CDR1 is MNHNS and CDR2 is SASEGT. The V gene end was trimmed by 1 base and the J gene end by 0 bases; junction bases not matched to a gene: 5. The CDR3 length is 17 residues. CDR3 sequence: CASSEVGQGFSNQPQHF. The DNA for the CDR3 is TGTGCCAGCAGTGAAGTCGGACAGGGCTTTAGCAATCAGCCCCAGCATTTT.

The chain couples TRBV7-9 to TRBJ2-1, with D possibly being TRBD1 (6 bases). This CDR3 is 12 amino acids long. In germline, CDR1 is SEHNR, CDR2 FQNEAQ (reference sequence). V dropped 5 bases and J dropped 10 bases, with 12 bases sitting between them. In DNA, the CDR3 is TGTGCCAGCAGCCTGGGGGCCTCGGAGCAGTTCTTC. It encodes CASSLGASEQFF. The whole variable domain, filled in from reference TRBV7-9 and TRBJ2-1, reads DTGVSQNPRHKITKRGQNVTFRCDPISEHNRLYWYRQTLGQGPEFLTYFQNEAQLEKSRLLSDRFSAERPKGSFSTLEIQRTEQGDSAMYLCASSLGASEQFFGPGTRLTVL.

This chain links TRBV24-1 with TRBJ2-2; TRBD1 is a possible D gene (5 bases). With 6 bases removed from V and 5 bases from J, the gap between germline ends came to 12 bases. This CDR3 contains 14 residues. Germline V gene data show CDR1 as KGHDR and CDR2 as SFDVKD. CDR3 loop: CATSLQGLTGELFF. In DNA form, the CDR3 reads TGTGCCACCAGTTTGCAGGGTCTGACCGGGGAGCTGTTTTTT.

The gene calls are TRBV27 and TRBJ1-5; a weak D match, TRBD1 (6 bases). With 6 bases removed from V and 2 bases from J, the gap between germline ends came to 11 bases. This CDR3 comprises 14 residues. CDR1 and CDR2 from the germline V gene are MNHEY and SMNVEV (reference sequence). CDR3 region: CASSQGSGNQPQHF. The CDR3 nucleotides read TGTGCCAGCAGCCAGGGGTCGGGCAATCAGCCCCAGCATTTT.

This clone was observed a few times. The chain links TRBV6-1 to TRBJ2-1; 8 nucleotides line up with TRBD2. This CDR3 is built from 15 residues. Germline lookup yields CDR1 MNHNS and CDR2 SASEGT. The J segment lost 8 bases and the V segment lost 1 base, leaving 7 bases of the junction unmatched. Written as DNA, the CDR3 is TGTGCCAGCAGTGAAGAAACGGGGGGGCCTTATGAGCAGTTCTTC. This encodes CASSEETGGPYEQFF.